This T cell receptor beta chain was found in a study of cytomegalovirus exposure and HLA in healthy donors. The PCR contained 60 Vbeta and 13 Jbeta primers. Sequenced by immunoSEQ multiplex PCR; TCRdb stores in-frame clones only, minus some. In the table there are about 160,000 clones, roughly 85% of which are singletons. The V and J ends lost 4 bases and 3 bases, in that order; junction bases with no gene match: 9. The CDR3 totals 15 residues. CDR1 is SGHRS and CDR2 is YFSETQ in the germline V gene. In the case of this clone: Antigen: not known.

General study points: Reported performance of the classifier showed diagnosis of cytomegalovirus status with high specificity and sensitivity.

The chain employs TRBV5-1 and TRBJ1-2; 7 bases match TRBD1. This sequence was found in a male donor in good health and CMV-seropositive. Material for sequencing was PBMCs. The CDR3 loop is CASSLNFDRDYGYTF. The CDR3 nucleotides read TGCGCCAGCAGCCTCAACTTCGACAGGGACTATGGCTACACCTTC.